This T cell receptor (beta chain) was sequenced for a study of T cells in Graves' hyperthyroidism and ophthalmopathy. This CDR3 has 15 residues. Trimming removed 3 bases from V and 4 bases from J; junction bases left unmatched: 4. Germline loops: CDR1 MDHEN, CDR2 SYDVKM. Researchers amplified the TCR beta CDR3 regions from RNA transcripts. When the TCR CDR3 underwent first-round RT-PCR, the HTBI primer set was used. A single record per CDR3 protein comes from TCRdb applying MiXCR to the multiplex PCR reads. The table shows some 440,000 distinct CDR3 sequences, with approximately 14% occurring only once. This clonotype has ten or more counts. The target antigen is unknown. A lack of ophthalmopathy progression within 18 months defined stable Graves' hyperthyroidism. Each patient was aged 18 to 65 and had newly diagnosed hyperthyroidism of under 2 months' duration. Clinicians diagnosed patients from clinical symptoms, serum thyroxine and TRAb, thyroid ultrasound and orbital computed tomography.

Whole-study findings and limits: Among clonotypes expanded in thyroid above 0.001, most were also found in blood.

The clonotype originates from a woman between 18 and 29 years old with Graves' hyperthyroidism. Sequenced sample: blood. This chain connects TRBV28 to TRBJ2-3; 10 bases match TRBD2. CDR3 DNA: TGTGCCAGCAGTTTTAGCGGGGGGCCCCCAGATACGCAGTATTTT. Translated: CASSFSGGPPDTQYF.